This T cell receptor (beta chain) emerged from a study of cytomegalovirus exposure and HLA in healthy donors. Overall study results and limits: A later analysis found most CMV-associated TCR beta chains apparently HLA-restricted. Reportedly, TCR beta sequences accurately predicted HLA-A and HLA-B alleles in most subjects. TCR beta V- and J-gene trimming, according to a later analysis, was linked to a missense DCLRE1C variant. In a later analysis, across HLA loci, associated TCR counts were highest for DRB1, lowest for HLA-C.

This clone was found once. The antigen is unknown. Researchers ran the PCR with 60 Vbeta and 13 Jbeta primers. Clones were read by immunoSEQ multiplex PCR, and TCRdb kept only the in-frame ones, dropping some. Of around 150,000 clones listed, around 80% are singletons. The clonotype originates from a young man in good health and CMV-seronegative. Sample: PBMCs.

DNA of the CDR3: TGTGCCAGTACCACCTCTGGCGCAGGTCCTCAGCCCCAGCATTTT. It codes for CASTTSGAGPQPQHF. This chain connects TRBV19 to TRBJ1-5, with unresolved D. Trimming removed 7 bases at V and 6 bases at J, with 19 bases between. CDR3 size: 15 residues. The V gene's germline CDR1 is LNHDA and CDR2 SQIVND (reference sequence).